This T cell receptor beta chain was identified in a study of T cells in Graves' hyperthyroidism and ophthalmopathy. Only a few counts were recorded for this clonotype. Amplification yielded TCR beta CDR3 regions, with RNA transcripts as the source. The TCR CDR3 first-round RT-PCR relied on the HTBI primer set. TCRdb ran MiXCR on the multiplex PCR reads and lists one entry per CDR3 protein. The sample has 500,000 to 650,000 distinct CDR3 sequences, roughly a sixth seen once; the top ten hold 17%. Material for sequencing was blood. The source of this sequence is a young woman with Graves' ophthalmopathy.

The CDR3 protein is CASSSSSGGNWPQYF. CDR3 sequence (DNA): TGTGCCAGCAGCTCGAGTTCCGGAGGAAATTGGCCCCAGTACTTC. The chain employs TRBV7-2 and TRBJ2-5; D may be TRBD2 (5 bases). The CDR3 sequence is 15 residues long. The ends were cut back, 4 bases at V and 9 bases at J, with 21 bases in the middle. Germline CDR1 reads SGHTA; CDR2 reads FQGNSA.